This T cell receptor beta chain originates from a study of T cell responses to AZD1222 COVID-19 vaccine. Generated by immunoSEQ multiplex PCR, the TCRdb table keeps only in-frame clones and is missing some. The data show around 47,000 clones, with around four fifths seen just once and roughly 20% held by the top ten. Trimming removed 8 bases at V and 0 bases at J, with 17 bases between. Germline V gene sequence: CDR1 SNHLY, CDR2 FYNNEI. The CDR3 runs 16 residues. This sequence was found in an adult who received the MenACWY meningococcal vaccine as a control. The material sequenced was peripheral blood, taken 28 days after the second dose of the MenACWY control vaccine. The J gene is TRBJ1-5, the V gene TRBV2; perhaps TRBD1 as D (5 bases). The CDR3 here is CASSAREQISNQPQHF. DNA for the CDR3: TGTGCCAGCTCTGCCAGGGAACAGATTAGCAATCAGCCCCAGCATTTT.